This TCR beta chain was observed in a study of OX40 agonist ivuxolimab in advanced cancers. Using immunoSEQ multiplex PCR, the repertoire was profiled, and TCRdb retains in-frame clones only, with some absent. Of tens of thousands of clones listed, roughly 77% are singletons. The CDR3 runs 15 residues. Germline V gene sequence: CDR1 MDHEN, CDR2 SYDVKM. V was clipped by 6 bases and J by 0 bases; unmatched bases: 8. V is TRBV28 and J is TRBJ2-7; TRBD2 agrees at 7 bases. This TCR was sampled from an adult with an advanced solid tumor such as melanoma, head and neck, liver or kidney cancer. Specimen: CD4+ or CD8+ T cells sorted from blood, collected in a trial of the OX40 agonist ivuxolimab. Here the CDR3 DNA reads TGTGCCAGCAGGGAAAGCGGGGATAGCTCCTACGAGCAGTACTTC. This encodes CASRESGDSSYEQYF.